One sample yielded the 19 T cell receptor beta chains listed below, sequenced in a study of shared clonotypes between healthy human individuals. Data came from immunoSEQ multiplex PCR; TCRdb stores just in-frame clones and leaves some out. Of roughly 490,000 clones listed, around three quarters are singletons. Source material: PBMCs. All receptors come from a woman in her 40s in good health. Some clones in this sample may be carry-over from other donors' samples.

The chain couples TRBV27 to TRBJ2-1; the match to TRBD2 covers 13 bases. Trimming at V came to 7 bases and at J to 6 bases, leaving 12 bases not matched to a gene. Germline V gene sequence: CDR1 MNHEY, CDR2 SMNVEV (reference sequence). This CDR3 is 17 amino acids long. The CDR3 protein is CASTVGTSGISGNEQFF. The CDR3 DNA sequence: TGTGCCAGCACCGTTGGGACTAGCGGGATCAGTGGCAATGAGCAGTTCTTC.

The chain carries TRBV4-3 and TRBJ1-4; D uncertain. Germline V gene lookup returns CDR1 LGHNA and CDR2 YSLEER. Trimming removed 3 bases from V and 3 bases from J, with 11 bases in between. This CDR3 contains 15 residues. CDR3 amino acids: CASSHDGLANEKLFF. The DNA for the CDR3 is TGCGCCAGCAGCCATGACGGGTTGGCTAATGAAAAACTGTTTTTT.

V is TRBV5-1 and J is TRBJ2-1, with TRBD1 matching 10 bases. This CDR3 comprises 14 residues. In germline, CDR1 is SGHRS, CDR2 YFSETQ. J lost 16 bases, V lost 5 bases, and 15 bases had no gene match. CDR3 residues: CASSLSGPDRGKFF. CDR3 nucleotide sequence: TGCGCCAGCAGTCTTAGTGGGCCGGACAGGGGGAAATTCTTC.

This clone was counted a few times. V and J are TRBV6-1 and TRBJ1-5; D is perhaps TRBD1 (5 bases). Germline loops: CDR1 MNHNS, CDR2 SASEGT. V was clipped by 6 bases and J by 6 bases, with 15 bases between them. This CDR3 has 14 residues. The CDR3 loop is CASRGPGYSQPQHF. As DNA, the CDR3 is TGTGCCAGCAGGGGGCCAGGGTACAGTCAGCCCCAGCATTTT.

J is TRBJ2-5 and V is TRBV5-1; a weak D match, TRBD2 (5 bases). Germline loops: CDR1 SGHRS, CDR2 YFSETQ. V was clipped by 0 bases and J by 4 bases, with 13 bases between them. CDR3 length: 15 amino acids. The CDR3 coding sequence is TGCGCCAGCAGCTTGGACGGGGATTCGGGAGAGACCCAGTACTTC. Residues: CASSLDGDSGETQYF. The full variable domain, completed using reference TRBV5-1 and TRBJ2-5, is KAGVTQTPRYLIKTRGQQVTLSCSPISGHRSVSWYQQTPGQGLQFLFEYFSETQRNKGNFPGRFSGRQFSNSRSEMNVSTLELGDSALYLCASSLDGDSGETQYFGPGTRLLVL.

The chain employs TRBV30 and TRBJ1-2, with D uncertain. CDR1 and CDR2 (germline): GTSNPN, SVGIG (reference sequence). This CDR3 spans 11 amino acids. Trimming shortened V by 2 bases and J by 7 bases, and 8 bases separated the two germline ends. The CDR3 sequence is CAWSPSLGYTF. For the CDR3, the DNA is TGTGCCTGGAGTCCTAGTCTTGGCTACACCTTC.

To note about this clone: Other DNA sequences in this specimen translate into the identical CDR3. The chain carries TRBV5-1 and TRBJ1-3; D uncertain. The CDR3 runs 14 residues. V lost 0 bases to trimming and J lost 1 base, with 5 bases between them. Germline CDR1 and CDR2: SGHRS and YFSETQ. This CDR3 is CASSLGSSGNTIYF. Written as DNA, the CDR3 is TGCGCCAGCAGCTTGGGGTCGTCTGGAAACACCATATATTTT.

DNA for the CDR3: TGTGCCAGCATAACAGGAGCGACTGAAGCTTTCTTT. Translation: CASITGATEAFF. The chain is built from TRBV28 and TRBJ1-1; possibly TRBD1 for D (5 bases). The CDR3 has 12 residues. The V end lost 7 bases, the J end lost 5 bases, and 11 bases lay between the germline ends. CDR1 and CDR2 from the germline V gene are MDHEN and SYDVKM.

This rearrangement joins TRBV28 to TRBJ2-5, with D maybe TRBD2 (6 bases). There are 16 residues in the CDR3. CDR1 MDHEN and CDR2 SYDVKM come from the germline V gene. V lost 3 bases, J lost 4 bases, and 18 bases lay in between. The CDR3 nucleotides read TGTGCCAGCAGTTTGCGGGGAACGGGAGTGAGAGAGACCCAGTACTTC. The encoded protein is CASSLRGTGVRETQYF.

This chain joins TRBV29-1 and TRBJ1-1; D is unclear. This CDR3 contains 12 residues. CDR1 is SQVTM and CDR2 is ANQGSEA in the germline V gene. Trimming removed 7 bases from V and 6 bases from J, with 15 bases in between. CDR3 in amino acids: CSAARPRAEAFF. In nucleotides, the CDR3 is TGCAGCGCCGCAAGGCCTAGGGCTGAAGCTTTCTTT.

This clone was seen ten or more times. V usage is TRBV5-1 and J usage is TRBJ2-3, with TRBD1 as a possible D gene (5 bases). This CDR3 has 14 residues. Germline V gene data show CDR1 as SGHRS and CDR2 as YFSETQ. The ends were cut back, 3 bases at V and 2 bases at J, with 10 bases in the middle. DNA for the CDR3: TGCGCCAGCAGCTCCTTAGGGGTCACAGATACGCAGTATTTT. As protein: CASSSLGVTDTQYF.

The V and J genes are TRBV28 and TRBJ1-5; D is unclear. From germline, CDR1 is MDHEN and CDR2 SYDVKM. The germline V and J ends were trimmed by 6 bases and 6 bases, with 9 bases remaining between them. The CDR3 loop spans 12 amino acids. CDR3 sequence reads: CASSTNGQPQHF. The CDR3 bases are TGTGCCAGCAGCACGAACGGTCAGCCCCAGCATTTT.

This clone appeared a few times. The chain carries TRBV5-6 and TRBJ2-7; 8 bases agree with TRBD1. With 0 bases clipped from V and 13 bases from J, the junction kept 6 bases outside the gene matches. This CDR3 contains 12 residues. Germline CDR1 reads SGHDT; CDR2 reads YYEEEE. CDR3 DNA: TGTGCCAGCAGCTTGGGGACAGGGAAACACTACTTC. As protein: CASSLGTGKHYF.

The table lists this clone with a few counts. The chain combines TRBV29-1 with TRBJ2-1, with 10 positions matching TRBD2. The germline gives CDR1 SQVTM, CDR2 ANQGSEA. The V segment lost 6 bases and the J segment 5 bases; nucleotides outside the gene matches: 1. CDR3 length: 12 residues. In DNA form, the CDR3 reads TGCAGCGTGGGACTAGCGAACAATGAGCAGTTCTTC. Its translation is CSVGLANNEQFF.

This clone appeared a single time. The V call is TRBV5-1, the J call TRBJ2-2, with a tentative D call TRBD2 (6 bases). Germline CDR1 SGHRS, CDR2 YFSETQ. The CDR3 runs to 15 residues. Trimming pared 1 base from V and 7 bases from J, leaving 14 bases between. CDR3 DNA sequence: TGCGCCAGCAGCTTGAGGCGGGGAGAGGTCGGGGAGCTGTTTTTT. Its protein is CASSLRRGEVGELFF.

The rearrangement links TRBV4-1 to TRBJ2-7; 7 bases align to TRBD1. V dropped 3 bases and J dropped 2; count of bases not matched to a gene: 7. The CDR3 consists of 15 residues. Germline CDR1 MGHRA, CDR2 YSYEKL. The CDR3 is CASSHPPGQTYEQYF. CDR3 bases: TGCGCCAGCAGCCATCCCCCGGGACAGACCTACGAGCAGTACTTC.

The chain carries TRBV7-9 and TRBJ1-2; D ambiguous. The ends were cut back, 4 bases at V and 4 bases at J, with 16 bases in the middle. This CDR3 spans 15 amino acids. Germline lookup yields CDR1 SEHNR and CDR2 FQNEAQ (reference sequence). CDR3 residues: CASSSDRVRGYGYTF. The CDR3 nucleotides read TGTGCCAGCAGCTCCGACCGGGTCCGCGGCTATGGCTACACCTTC.

The chain joins TRBV5-1 to TRBJ1-1; 8 positions match TRBD1. Trimming removed 2 bases from V and 4 bases from J; junction bases left unmatched: 4. Germline CDR1 SGHRS, CDR2 YFSETQ. The length of the CDR3 is 14 residues. CDR3: CASSFQGAGTEAFF. DNA of the CDR3: TGCGCCAGCAGCTTTCAGGGGGCGGGCACTGAAGCTTTCTTT.

The V call is TRBV11-2, the J call TRBJ2-5; TRBD2 matches at 8 bases. Germline CDR1 reads SGHAT; CDR2 reads FQNNGV. Trimming removed 1 base from V and 5 bases from J; junction bases left unmatched: 3. The CDR3 totals 14 residues. Here the CDR3 DNA reads TGTGCCAGCAGCTTAGGACTAGCGATGGAGACCCAGTACTTC. Translating it yields CASSLGLAMETQYF.